This T cell receptor beta chain was captured in a study of follicular helper T cells after annual influenza vaccination (dated by TCRdb to about 2017). In the study overall: Blood was drawn on days 0, 7 and 28 after each seasonal influenza vaccination. Some subjects were followed across successive annual vaccinations spanning the 2013-2014, 2014-2015 and 2015-2016 seasons to study recall of cTfh clones. One week after vaccination, a second recruited cohort of 11 to 12 subjects (Table S1) displayed a similar ICOS+CD38+ cTfh response. Six subjects had multi-year samples: four covered two vaccination seasons and two covered three seasons. The 2015 samples were processed right after collection, while the 2013-2014 samples were cryopreserved.

Library construction relied on the immunoSEQ multiplex PCR assay. Adaptive Biotechnologies carried out TCRB amplification, library preparation, sequencing and preliminary bioinformatics at Survey level resolution. TCRB sequencing used multiplex PCR amplification of genomic DNA from sorted cTfh populations. The source study handled its data this way. Clonality was calculated in R as 1 minus normalized Shannon entropy, and the Gini index was computed with the R package ineq. To get the overlap score, the summed counts of shared sequences were divided by the total counts of all sequences in both of the compared samples. Significance of shared clonotypes was assessed by Fisher's exact test, with a theoretical repertoire of 10^7 TCRB sequences assumed. TCRdb holds this immuneACCESS table with in-frame rearrangements only. Some clones are missing; in checked studies, unresolved V genes explain under half, and the rest has no known cause. The V and J calls and clone size are taken from that table; D and trimming were inferred from the DNA. The sample table records about 470 clones; more than 80% of these occur just once. The ten largest account for 4% to 6% of the sample.

The germline V gene supplies CDR1 MNHEY and CDR2 SVGAGI. The junction carries 4 bases between V and J, which are trimmed by 4 bases and 4 bases respectively. From its cysteine to its phenylalanine, the CDR3 spans 11 amino acids. The read is trimmed to its CDR3 DNA, 33 bases read in frame from base 1. This sample's time point label indicates: 2014-2015 season, pre-vaccination. Seasonal inactivated influenza vaccine (Fluvarix) was administered to adults, and sorted blood CD4 subsets were tracked by TCRB sequencing before and after vaccination. To be eligible, subjects had to live in the community and must not have received influenza vaccine in the previous 6 months. Reasons for exclusion included contraindications to influenza vaccine, substance abuse, HIV/AIDS, active malignancy, immunomodulatory medication, and active illness such as respiratory infection. At each time point, roughly 35 to 110 mL of blood was collected. Circulating Tfh were defined as non-naive CD4+CXCR5+PD-1+ cells, and these cells were sorted into ICOS+CD38+ and ICOS-CD38- fractions. Ficoll-Paque PLUS or SepMate separation was used to isolate PBMC. Cell subsets were sorted from PBMC on a BD FACS Aria before DNA extraction.

What the authors observed across the whole study: Successive annual vaccinations recalled a recurrent oligoclonal ICOS+CD38+ cTfh response that contained tetramer and AIM influenza-specific clonotypes. Day 7 ICOS+CD38+ clones were most often found later in ICOS-CD38- cTfh, suggesting that subset may serve as a memory reservoir. Only roughly 9.5-22% of analyzed cells yielded productive TCRB sequences, so sampling of rare clonotypes was not possible. ICOS+CD38+ cTfh clonality correlated with the frequency of that population, and its change correlated with the change in circulating plasmablast frequency.

With regard to this clone: Its binding antigen is unknown. No clone much larger than this one lies a single base away; base qualities are absent.

The sample here was CXCR5+ CD38+ circulating T follicular helper cells from blood, taken on the day of influenza vaccination. The intended sense of this specimen's cell subset or site label: circulating Tfh, non-naive CD4+CXCR5+PD-1+ (ICOS+CD38+ or ICOS-CD38-). The sequence derives from an adult who received the influenza vaccine. This chain is built from TRBV6-5 and TRBJ1-2; confidence is insufficient to name the D gene. The base sequence is TGTGCCAGCAGTTCTAGCTATGGCTACACCTTC. It translates as CASSSSYGYTF.